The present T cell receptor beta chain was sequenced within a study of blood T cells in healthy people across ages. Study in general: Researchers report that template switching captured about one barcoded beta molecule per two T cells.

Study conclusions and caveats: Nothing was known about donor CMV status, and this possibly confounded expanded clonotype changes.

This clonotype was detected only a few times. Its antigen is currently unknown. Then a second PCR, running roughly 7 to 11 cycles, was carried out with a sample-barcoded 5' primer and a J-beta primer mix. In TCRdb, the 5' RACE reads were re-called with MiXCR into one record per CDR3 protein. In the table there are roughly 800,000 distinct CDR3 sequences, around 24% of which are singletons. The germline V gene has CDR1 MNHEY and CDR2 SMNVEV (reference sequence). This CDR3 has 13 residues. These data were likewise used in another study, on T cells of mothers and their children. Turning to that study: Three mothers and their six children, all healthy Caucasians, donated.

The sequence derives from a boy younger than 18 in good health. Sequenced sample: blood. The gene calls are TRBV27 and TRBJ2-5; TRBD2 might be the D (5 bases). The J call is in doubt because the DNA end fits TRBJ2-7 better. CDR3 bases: TGTGCCAGCAAAAACGCGGGCTCCTACGAGCAGTACTTC. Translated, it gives CASKNAGSYEQYF.